The clone carrying this T cell receptor (beta chain) was seen once. The target antigen is unknown. The V and J ends lost 5 bases and 0 bases respectively, with 17 bases between them. The CDR3 loop spans 18 amino acids. Per the germline V gene, CDR1 is LNHDA and CDR2 is SQIVND (reference sequence). This sample was taken from a study of T cell responses to AZD1222 COVID-19 vaccine. Points from the study as a whole: Seropositivity was recorded at baseline in only a handful of AZD1222 recipients. Repertoires were collected only later (after the peak T cell response had occurred). Reportedly, nearly half of unique spike TCRs recognized epitopes outside B.1.351/B.1.1.7 mutations. The CD4 TCRs associated with vaccination extended across spike and predominated at 160-218 and 743-854.

The repertoire was sequenced with immunoSEQ multiplex PCR; TCRdb's copy has only in-frame clones and lacks some. Seen here are around 140,000 clones, 75% to 90% observed once, and the top ten hold approximately 6%. The clonotype comes from an adult in good health. The sample was peripheral blood, taken on day 0 of AZD1222 vaccination. The chain recombines TRBV19 with TRBJ1-6; possibly TRBD1 for D (5 bases). The CDR3 DNA sequence: TGTGCCAGTAGTGCCAGCGGTGGGGGATCCTCCTATAATTCACCCCTCCACTTT. Protein sequence: CASSASGGGSSYNSPLHF.